Sequencing of this T cell receptor (beta chain) was carried out in a study of cytomegalovirus exposure and HLA in healthy donors. The primer mix had 60 Vbeta and 13 Jbeta primers. The repertoire was sequenced with immunoSEQ multiplex PCR; TCRdb's copy has only in-frame clones and lacks some. Of approximately 190,000 clones detected, 70% to 85% appear once; the ten largest clones hold 0.098%. This CDR3 is built from 16 residues. Trimming at V came to 8 bases and at J to 4 bases, leaving 11 bases not matched to a gene. Germline V gives CDR1 SNHLY, CDR2 FYNNEI. Notes on this clone: The antigen is undetermined.

Broader study findings: In a later analysis, productive TCRs from donors in an Asian-associated ancestry cluster reportedly carried fewer N-insertions than the cohort mean.

The origin of this receptor is a boy aged 2-15 years in good health and CMV-seronegative. Sequencing was performed on PBMCs. This chain joins TRBV2 and TRBJ2-1, with 10 positions matching TRBD2. The CDR3, as DNA: TGTGCCAGCGGGGGCCTAGCGGGGGCCCGTTACAATGAGCAGTTCTTC. Its protein product is CASGGLAGARYNEQFF. Based on the CDR3 plus reference TRBV2 and TRBJ2-1, the full variable domain is EPEVTQTPSHQVTQMGQEVILRCVPISNHLYFYWYRQILGQKVEFLVSFYNNEISEKSEIFDDQFSVERPDGSNFTLKIRSTKLEDSAMYFCASGGLAGARYNEQFFGPGTRLTVL.